The 29 T cell receptor beta chains below all came from one sample that was sequenced in a study of blood T cell repertoires in COVID-19. Libraries were prepared by immunoSEQ multiplex PCR; TCRdb keeps only in-frame clonotypes and omits some of them. The sample contains about 150,000 clones, roughly four fifths of which appear only once. Specimen: peripheral blood. The receptors derive from a woman between 55 and 75 years old with acute or convalescent COVID-19.

The J gene is TRBJ2-1, the V gene TRBV5-8, with TRBD2 identical over 11 bases. CDR3 length: 15 residues. V shed 1 base and J 7 bases; nucleotides not matched to a gene: 4. Germline CDR1 SGHTS, CDR2 YDEGEE. The CDR3 loop reads CASSLLAGGKNEQFF. Here the CDR3 DNA reads TGTGCCAGCAGCTTGTTAGCGGGGGGGAAAAATGAGCAGTTCTTC.

V is TRBV27 and J is TRBJ1-1, with 9 bases identical to TRBD1. The V gene end was trimmed by 6 bases and the J gene end by 0 bases; junction bases not matched to a gene: 14. Germline V gene lookup returns CDR1 MNHEY and CDR2 SMNVEV (reference sequence). This CDR3 contains 18 residues. CDR3 region: CASRHLTGTGRMNTEAFF. The DNA of the CDR3 is TGTGCCAGCAGGCACCTTACCGGGACAGGGAGGATGAACACTGAAGCTTTCTTT.

The V call is TRBV2, the J call TRBJ2-5, with 9 bases fitting TRBD2. Germline V gene data show CDR1 as SNHLY and CDR2 as FYNNEI. The length of the CDR3 is 15 residues. V shed 2 bases, J shed 5 bases, and the junction held 6 bases outside the gene matches. CDR3 loop: CASSELRGGLETQYF. DNA for the CDR3: TGTGCCAGCAGTGAATTGCGGGGGGGCCTTGAGACCCAGTACTTC. The variable domain in full, completed from reference TRBV2 and TRBJ2-5, reads EPEVTQTPSHQVTQMGQEVILRCVPISNHLYFYWYRQILGQKVEFLVSFYNNEISEKSEIFDDQFSVERPDGSNFTLKIRSTKLEDSAMYFCASSELRGGLETQYFGPGTRLLVL.

This clone appeared a few times. The chain uses TRBV6-5 and TRBJ1-2, with 12 bases aligning to TRBD1. This CDR3 contains 15 residues. V lost 7 bases, J lost 6 bases, and 9 bases stayed unmatched. Germline-derived CDR1 and CDR2 are MNHEY and SVGAGI. CDR3 sequence: CASTPLGQGANGYTF. The CDR3 nucleotides are TGTGCCAGCACTCCCCTGGGACAGGGGGCGAATGGCTACACCTTC.

This chain joins TRBV5-6 and TRBJ2-1; 10 bases map to TRBD1. The CDR3 is made up of 15 amino acids. J was trimmed by 4 bases and V by 0 bases; bases with no gene match: 1. Per germline, CDR1 SGHDT and CDR2 YYEEEE. CDR3 protein: CASSLVGQGYNEQFF. CDR3 in DNA: TGTGCCAGCAGCTTGGTGGGACAGGGGTACAATGAGCAGTTCTTC.

V gene TRBV12-3 or TRBV12-4 combines with J gene TRBJ1-6, with 7 bases aligning to TRBD1. The V segment lost 8 bases and the J segment 7 bases; nucleotides outside the gene matches: 2. The CDR3 contains 12 residues. The CDR3 DNA is TGTGCCAGCGGACAGGCAAATTCACCCCTCCACTTT. Translated: CASGQANSPLHF.

This clone was detected only a few times. This chain uses TRBV3-1 (or the pseudogene TRBV3-2) with TRBJ1-6; a weak D match, TRBD1 (5 bases). The V end was cut by 1 base, the J end by 7 bases, with 14 bases between. The CDR3 length is 16 residues. The V gene's germline CDR1 is LGHDT and CDR2 YNNKEL (reference sequence). CDR3 amino acids: CASSQGGRTLNSPLHF. Here the CDR3 DNA reads TGTGCCAGCAGCCAAGGGGGCAGGACCCTAAATTCACCCCTCCACTTT.

The chain has TRBV5-1 and TRBJ1-3, with TRBD1 matching over 7 bases. Germline trimming cut 3 bases from V and 0 bases from J; bases unmatched to any gene: 6. The germline CDR1 and CDR2 sequences are SGHRS and YFSETQ. The CDR3 runs to 16 residues. Here the CDR3 reads CASSYLGQSSGNTIYF. The CDR3, as DNA: TGCGCCAGCAGCTACCTGGGACAGAGCTCTGGAAACACCATATATTTT.

The V gene is TRBV11-1, the J gene TRBJ2-1; maybe TRBD2 (5 bases). V dropped 3 bases and J dropped 0 bases, with 6 bases sitting between them. This CDR3 has 14 residues. Germline-derived CDR1 and CDR2 are SGHAT and FQDESV (reference sequence). The CDR3 DNA reads as TGTGCCAGCAGCTTGCGGGTCTCCTACAATGAGCAGTTCTTC. It encodes CASSLRVSYNEQFF.

Here the CDR3 DNA reads TGTGCCAGCAGCCCTCCAGTTCCTAGCACAGATACGCAGTATTTT. It translates to CASSPPVPSTDTQYF. The chain combines TRBV3-1 (or the pseudogene TRBV3-2) with TRBJ2-3; no firm D call. Germline CDR1 is LGHDT and CDR2 is YNNKEL (reference sequence). The CDR3 contains 15 residues. V shed 4 bases and J shed 0 bases, with 11 bases lying between them.

The chain is built from TRBV10-1 and TRBJ1-1, with 7 bases matching TRBD1. Germline-derived CDR1 and CDR2 are WNHNN and SYGVQD (reference sequence). V lost 3 bases to trimming and J lost 1 base; unmatched junction nucleotides: 5. The CDR3 totals 15 residues. This CDR3 reads CASSDHGTENTEAFF. As DNA, the CDR3 is TGCGCCAGCAGTGACCACGGGACAGAGAACACTGAAGCTTTCTTT.

The V call is TRBV6-9, the J call TRBJ1-5, with 9 bases identical to TRBD1. This CDR3 spans 14 amino acids. Germline V lookup: CDR1 MNHGY, CDR2 SVAAGI. The junction had 3 bases not matched to a gene; V was cut back by 4 bases and J by 5 bases. The CDR3 spells CASSWDREYQPQHF. The CDR3, as DNA: TGTGCCAGCAGTTGGGACAGGGAGTATCAGCCCCAGCATTTT.

CDR3 in DNA: TGCGCCAGCAGCCTGCGGCTGGGCCAGGGCCGGGAGACTGAAGCTTTCTTT. Protein: CASSLRLGQGRETEAFF. The genes are TRBV5-1 and TRBJ1-1; D possibly corresponds to TRBD1 (5 bases). The CDR3 has 17 residues. Per germline, CDR1 SGHRS and CDR2 YFSETQ. Trimming took 4 bases from V and 5 from J, leaving 24 bases between them.

A remark on this clone: One end of the junction does not line up with germline, which may come from a read error. The V and J genes are TRBV6-5 and TRBJ1-1, with D maybe TRBD1 (6 bases). The length of the CDR3 is 14 residues. Germline loops: CDR1 MNHEY, CDR2 SVGAGI. This CDR3 is CASRYVGQNTEAFF. CDR3 sequence (DNA): TGTGCCAGCCGTTACGTGGGACAGAACACTGAAGCTTTCTTT.

V is TRBV15 and J is TRBJ2-1; 7 nucleotides line up with TRBD2. V lost 1 base, J lost 6 bases, and 6 bases stayed unmatched. Germline V lookup: CDR1 LNHNV, CDR2 YYDKDF (reference sequence). The CDR3 is 15 residues long. The CDR3 region is CATSRGPGTTNEQFF. CDR3 DNA: TGTGCCACCAGCAGAGGGCCCGGGACTACCAATGAGCAGTTCTTC.

The chain links TRBV15 to TRBJ1-2, with TRBD1 matching over 8 bases. This CDR3 has 16 amino acids. Germline assignment: CDR1 LNHNV and CDR2 YYDKDF (reference sequence). J lost 1 base, V lost 0 bases, and 4 bases had no gene match. CDR3 amino acids: CATSREGQVNNYGYTF. The CDR3 DNA is TGTGCCACCAGCAGAGAGGGACAGGTCAATAACTATGGCTACACCTTC.

This clone showed up just a few times. V and J are TRBV30 and TRBJ1-5; 7 bases are shared with TRBD1. With V trimmed by 4 bases and J by 6 bases, 9 bases remained unmatched. Germline V gene data show CDR1 as GTSNPN and CDR2 as SVGIG (reference sequence). The CDR3 covers 14 residues. CDR3 in amino acids: CAWNLQGVFQPQHF. The CDR3 DNA is TGTGCCTGGAACCTTCAGGGGGTATTTCAGCCCCAGCATTTT.

This clone was seen a few times. The genes are TRBV9 and TRBJ1-6; 7 bases map to TRBD1. The V and J ends lost 3 bases and 6 bases, in that order; junction bases with no gene match: 12. The CDR3 contains 17 residues. Germline V gene sequence: CDR1 SGDLS, CDR2 YYNGEE. The CDR3 region has the DNA TGTGCCAGCAGCGCCCATTCCACAGGGGCCGGTAATTCACCCCTCCACTTT. Translating gives CASSAHSTGAGNSPLHF.

This clone was seen a few times. V is TRBV19 and J is TRBJ2-3, with TRBD2 matching over 15 bases. Trimming removed 6 bases from V and 10 bases from J; junction bases left unmatched: 8. This CDR3 has 15 residues. The germline V gene encodes CDR1 LNHDA and CDR2 SQIVND (reference sequence). The DNA for the CDR3 is TGTGCCAGTAGAAGGACTAGCGGGGGGGCCCAAGCGCAGTATTTT. This sequence encodes CASRRTSGGAQAQYF.

V and J are TRBV6-5 and TRBJ1-3, with TRBD1 matching over 10 bases. With 6 bases clipped from V and 5 bases from J, the junction kept 7 bases outside the gene matches. This CDR3 has 15 residues. Per germline, CDR1 MNHEY and CDR2 SVGAGI. The CDR3 reads CASREGQGFRNTIYF. The CDR3 DNA reads as TGTGCCAGCAGGGAGGGACAGGGGTTTCGAAACACCATATATTTT.

This chain links TRBV11-2 with TRBJ1-2; perhaps TRBD1 as D (6 bases). The ends were cut back, 3 bases at V and 8 bases at J, with 16 bases in the middle. CDR1 and CDR2 from the germline V gene are SGHAT and FQNNGV. The CDR3 runs 14 residues. CDR3 coding DNA: TGTGCCAGCAGCTTGGCCGGACAGTTTGGAGGCTACACCTTC. Protein sequence: CASSLAGQFGGYTF.

J is TRBJ1-1 and V is TRBV7-2; unclear D gene. CDR3 size: 14 residues. V lost 1 base to trimming and J lost 3 bases, with 9 bases between them. Germline assignment: CDR1 SGHTA and CDR2 FQGNSA. Here the CDR3 reads CASSLVSPYTEAFF. The CDR3 nucleotides read TGTGCCAGCAGCTTAGTCTCTCCGTACACTGAAGCTTTCTTT.

This clone was seen a handful of times. V gene TRBV5-6 combines with J gene TRBJ1-1, with 7 bases identical to TRBD1. Trimming cost V 2 bases and J 1 base; bases outside gene matches: 5. Germline assignment: CDR1 SGHDT and CDR2 YYEEEE. The CDR3 has 15 amino acids. CDR3 region: CASSFGGGQNTEAFF. The CDR3 nucleotides are TGTGCCAGCAGCTTTGGAGGGGGCCAGAACACTGAAGCTTTCTTT.

CDR3 DNA sequence: TGCGCCAGCAGCCACCGGGACAACGAAAACATTCAGTACTTC. This translates into CASSHRDNENIQYF. J is TRBJ2-4 and V is TRBV4-1, with D perhaps TRBD1 (6 bases). V lost 3 bases and J 5 bases, leaving 11 bases between the germline ends. The germline gives CDR1 MGHRA, CDR2 YSYEKL. There are 14 residues in the CDR3.

The rearrangement uses TRBV4-1 and TRBJ1-3; possibly TRBD1 for D (6 bases). Trimming cost V 2 bases and J 0 bases, with 14 bases left between them. Germline lookup yields CDR1 MGHRA and CDR2 YSYEKL. The CDR3 loop spans 17 amino acids. The CDR3 loop is CASSQRTVLNSGNTIYF. The CDR3 DNA follows: TGCGCCAGCAGCCAACGGACAGTTCTAAACTCTGGAAACACCATATATTTT.

The chain is built from TRBV6-6 and TRBJ1-3, with 10 bases matching TRBD1. CDR3 length: 18 residues. CDR1 MNHNY and CDR2 SVGAGI come from the germline V gene (reference sequence). V dropped 5 bases and J dropped 0; count of bases not matched to a gene: 10. The CDR3 sequence: CASSLTRTGGTSGNTIYF. CDR3 coding DNA: TGTGCCAGCAGTCTTACCCGGACAGGGGGGACCTCTGGAAACACCATATATTTT.

The rearrangement joins TRBV5-1 to TRBJ1-4; D gene uncertain. The CDR3 totals 14 residues. With 4 bases removed from V and 2 bases from J, the gap between germline ends came to 9 bases. CDR1 and CDR2 (germline): SGHRS, YFSETQ. The CDR3 coding sequence is TGCGCCAGCAGCGCCTCGGTTACTAATGAAAAACTGTTTTTT. The encoded protein is CASSASVTNEKLFF. Complete variable domain (other parts from reference TRBV5-1 and TRBJ1-4): KAGVTQTPRYLIKTRGQQVTLSCSPISGHRSVSWYQQTPGQGLQFLFEYFSETQRNKGNFPGRFSGRQFSNSRSEMNVSTLELGDSALYLCASSASVTNEKLFFGSGTQLSVL.

V and J are TRBV27 and TRBJ1-2; D may be TRBD1 (5 bases). The ends were cut back, 8 bases at V and 0 bases at J, with 7 bases in the middle. Germline V gene sequence: CDR1 MNHEY, CDR2 SMNVEV (reference sequence). This CDR3 is built from 12 residues. CDR3 region: CASRQSNYGYTF. CDR3 in DNA: TGTGCCAGCCGACAGTCTAACTATGGCTACACCTTC.

This chain connects TRBV27 to TRBJ2-1; 7 bases fit TRBD1. The V segment lost 2 bases and the J segment 5 bases; nucleotides outside the gene matches: 9. CDR1 and CDR2 from the germline V gene are MNHEY and SMNVEV (reference sequence). CDR3 length equals 16 residues. The CDR3 sequence is CASSLQSGTVNNEQFF. The CDR3 DNA reads as TGTGCCAGCAGTTTACAGAGTGGGACAGTAAACAATGAGCAGTTCTTC.